Listed below are T cell receptor beta chains from one sample, sequenced in a study of CD8 T cells in ankylosing spondylitis. A single record per CDR3 protein comes from TCRdb applying MiXCR to the 5' RACE reads. The table includes some 150,000 distinct CDR3 sequences, under 55% detected once. Sequencing input: synovial fluid, either unsorted or a sorted T cell fraction (not recorded which). The receptors originated from a male donor with ankylosing spondylitis. CDR3s include the opening cysteine and the closing phenylalanine or tryptophan. The D gene is left open where the match is weak. Only part of the rows carry a size: once, few, many, or a class if the clone is expanded.

V	size	D	J	DNA	CDR3
TRBV20-1	NA	NA	TRBJ2-7	TGCAGTGCCAGACGTCCGGACGTTTACGAGCAGTACTTC	CSARRPDVYEQYF
TRBV5-5	NA	NA	TRBJ1-5	TGTGCCAGCAGCGATATTGAGCCCCAGCATTTT	CASSDIEPQHF
TRBV7-3	NA	NA	TRBJ2-1	TGTGCCAGCGCGGTTAGGGCCTACAATGAGCAGTTCTTC	CASAVRAYNEQFF
TRBV11-2	many	NA	TRBJ2-1	TGTGCCAGCAGCTTGGGGGTCAATGAGCAGTTCTTC	CASSLGVNEQFF
TRBV12-3/TRBV12-4	NA	NA	TRBJ2-2	TGTGCCAGCGGAGCTAGCGCGAACACCGGGGAGCTGTTTTTT	CASGASANTGELFF
TRBV9	NA	TRBD1	TRBJ1-6	TGTGCCAGCAGCGCCAACCCGGGACAGGTGTATAATTCACCCCTCCACTTT	CASSANPGQVYNSPLHF
TRBV12-3/TRBV12-4	few	NA	TRBJ2-5	TGTGCCAGCAGTCTTTACTATCTTGAGACCCAGTACTTC	CASSLYYLETQYF
TRBV15	once	NA	TRBJ2-5	TGTGCCACCAGCATCCAACATAACGGAGGAGGGGAGACCCAGTACTTC	CATSIQHNGGGETQYF
TRBV20-1	NA	TRBD1	TRBJ1-6	TGCAGTGCTAGACGGGGGACAGGGTATCGACCAAGTTCACCCCTCCACTTT	CSARRGTGYRPSSPLHF
TRBV29-1	NA	TRBD1	TRBJ2-1	TGCAGCGTTCGGAAGGGGGCGGAGCTGTACAATGAGCAGTTCTTC	CSVRKGAELYNEQFF
TRBV3-1	NA	NA	TRBJ2-4	TGTGCCAGCAGCCAACGGGCCTTTGGATCCCAAATAGCCAAAAACATTCAGTACTTC	CASSQRAFGSQIAKNIQYF
TRBV28	NA	NA	TRBJ1-5	TGTGCCAGCAGTTTAAGTCAGCCCCAGCATTTT	CASSLSQPQHF
TRBV6-2/TRBV6-3	medium-sized	NA	TRBJ2-5	TGTGCCAGCAGTTACCGGGAGCAAGAGACCCAGTACTTC	CASSYREQETQYF
TRBV7-2	NA	NA	TRBJ1-1	TGTGCCAGCAGCTTAGCTGAACGGGGTATCCCTGAAGCTTTCTTT	CASSLAERGIPEAFF
TRBV27	NA	NA	TRBJ1-4	TGTGCCAGCAGTTTATCGTGGACAGTTAATGAAAAACTGTTTTTT	CASSLSWTVNEKLFF
TRBV6-4	NA	NA	TRBJ2-1	TGTGCCAGCAGTGGGAATGAGGGCAATGAGCAGTTCTTC	CASSGNEGNEQFF
TRBV7-9	NA	TRBD2	TRBJ2-3	TGTGCCAGCAGCTTAGCTCTTATTAGCGGGAGCACAGATACGCAGTATTTT	CASSLALISGSTDTQYF
TRBV27	many	NA	TRBJ2-3	TGTGCCAGCAGTTTCGCGTCGGCAGTCGGGACAGATACGCAGTATTTT	CASSFASAVGTDTQYF
TRBV5-6	few	TRBD1	TRBJ2-2	TGTGCCAGCAGCTCGAGTGACAGGGGGCTAGCCGGGGAGCTGTTTTTT	CASSSSDRGLAGELFF
TRBV4-2	NA	TRBD2	TRBJ2-7	TGTGCCAGCAGCCTGACGCCCACGAGGTGGCTAGCGGGGGGCTACGAGCAGTACTTC	CASSLTPTRWLAGGYEQYF
TRBV20-1	NA	TRBD2	TRBJ2-1	TGCAGTGCTAGAGGCGTACTAGCGGGGGACAGAGGTGAGCAGTTCTTC	CSARGVLAGDRGEQFF
TRBV18	NA	NA	TRBJ1-2	TGTGCCAGCTCACCAGGGGGAGTCCTCTATGGCTACACCTTC	CASSPGGVLYGYTF
TRBV28	many	NA	TRBJ2-1	TGTGCCAGCAGTTTAGGGCTATGGGGGGATGAGCAGTTCTTC	CASSLGLWGDEQFF
TRBV9	NA	TRBD2	TRBJ2-2	TGTGCCAGCAGCGTGGGACTAGCTAAAGCCGGGGAGCTGTTTTTT	CASSVGLAKAGELFF
TRBV7-9	NA	NA	TRBJ1-1	TGTGCCAGCAGCTTAGAGGCGACTGAAGCTTTCTTT	CASSLEATEAFF
TRBV10-3	NA	NA	TRBJ2-7	TGTGCCACCGGGGATGTTTCCTACGAGCAGTACTTC	CATGDVSYEQYF
TRBV6-5	once	NA	TRBJ2-2	TGTGCCAGCAGTTACTCTCAAATACCTAGATCCACCGGGGAGCTGTTTTTT	CASSYSQIPRSTGELFF
TRBV7-9	many	NA	TRBJ1-4	TGTGCCAGCAGCCCACGCTCGGCAGGAGGTGATGAAAAACTGTTTTTT	CASSPRSAGGDEKLFF
TRBV4-3	NA	TRBD2	TRBJ2-5	TGCGCCAGCAGCCAAGAGTTAGCGGGACTCCAAGAGACCCAGTACTTC	CASSQELAGLQETQYF
TRBV25-1	NA	TRBD1	TRBJ1-2	TGTGCCAGCAGTGAACTTAGACAGGGGGCCTTAAATGGCTACACCTTC	CASSELRQGALNGYTF
TRBV18	NA	NA	TRBJ2-1	TGTGCCAGCTCACCACCGTGGGGACGGTCAAGCTACAATGAGCAGTTCTTC	CASSPPWGRSSYNEQFF
TRBV29-1	NA	NA	TRBJ2-5	TGCAGCGTGGCCCTCCAAGAGACCCAGTACTTC	CSVALQETQYF
TRBV9	NA	NA	TRBJ1-5	TGTGCCAGCAGCACCGGCTGGGGAGGACAGCCCCAGCATTTT	CASSTGWGGQPQHF
TRBV6-5	NA	NA	TRBJ1-1	TGTGCCAGCAGTTACGAGGACGCTATGAACACTGAAGCTTTCTTT	CASSYEDAMNTEAFF
TRBV6-1	NA	NA	TRBJ1-4	TGTGCCAGCAGTACAGGGACTTTGGGGGAAAAACTGTTTTTT	CASSTGTLGEKLFF
TRBV27	NA	NA	TRBJ1-2	TGTGCCAGCAGTTTTGGCCCCACCGGGGTCCTTGGCTACACCTTC	CASSFGPTGVLGYTF
TRBV5-1	NA	NA	TRBJ1-1	TGCGCCAGCAGCTTACGGCGAACCGACTCTGAAGCTTTCTTT	CASSLRRTDSEAFF
TRBV29-1	NA	TRBD1	TRBJ1-2	TGCAGCGTTGAAGAGCCAGGGGGATACTATGGCTACACCTTC	CSVEEPGGYYGYTF
TRBV4-1	NA	NA	TRBJ1-6	TGCGCCAGCAGCCAAGTAGTGGGGGTCTATAATTCACCCCTCCACTTT	CASSQVVGVYNSPLHF
TRBV18	NA	NA	TRBJ2-1	TGTGCCAGCTCACCTAAGGCGGGACCCTACAATGAGCAGTTCTTC	CASSPKAGPYNEQFF
TRBV6-1	many	TRBD2	TRBJ2-2	TGTGCCAGGAGCCGGAGTAGCGGGGGAGGCACCGGGGAGCTGTTTTTT	CARSRSSGGGTGELFF
TRBV2	NA	NA	TRBJ2-5	TGTGCCAGCAGTGGGCCACAGGGCCGGGAGACCCAGTACTTC	CASSGPQGRETQYF